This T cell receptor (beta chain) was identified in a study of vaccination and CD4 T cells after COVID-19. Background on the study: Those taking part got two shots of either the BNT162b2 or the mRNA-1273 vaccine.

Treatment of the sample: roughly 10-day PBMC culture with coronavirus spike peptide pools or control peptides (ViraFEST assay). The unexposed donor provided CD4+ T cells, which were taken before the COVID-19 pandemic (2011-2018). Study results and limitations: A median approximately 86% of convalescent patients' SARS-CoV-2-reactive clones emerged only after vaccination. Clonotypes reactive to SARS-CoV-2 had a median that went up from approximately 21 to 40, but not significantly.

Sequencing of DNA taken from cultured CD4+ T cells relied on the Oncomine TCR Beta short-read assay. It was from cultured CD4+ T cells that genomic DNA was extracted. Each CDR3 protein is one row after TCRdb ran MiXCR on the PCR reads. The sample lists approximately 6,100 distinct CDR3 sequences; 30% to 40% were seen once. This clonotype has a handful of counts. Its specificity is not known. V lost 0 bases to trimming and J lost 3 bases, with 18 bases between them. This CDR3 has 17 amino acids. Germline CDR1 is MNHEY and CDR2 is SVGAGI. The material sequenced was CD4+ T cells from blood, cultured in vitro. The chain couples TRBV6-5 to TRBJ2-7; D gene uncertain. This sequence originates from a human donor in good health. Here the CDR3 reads CASSYSGVGRAIYEQYF. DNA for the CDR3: TGTGCCAGCAGTTACTCAGGCGTCGGTAGGGCTATCTACGAGCAGTACTTC.